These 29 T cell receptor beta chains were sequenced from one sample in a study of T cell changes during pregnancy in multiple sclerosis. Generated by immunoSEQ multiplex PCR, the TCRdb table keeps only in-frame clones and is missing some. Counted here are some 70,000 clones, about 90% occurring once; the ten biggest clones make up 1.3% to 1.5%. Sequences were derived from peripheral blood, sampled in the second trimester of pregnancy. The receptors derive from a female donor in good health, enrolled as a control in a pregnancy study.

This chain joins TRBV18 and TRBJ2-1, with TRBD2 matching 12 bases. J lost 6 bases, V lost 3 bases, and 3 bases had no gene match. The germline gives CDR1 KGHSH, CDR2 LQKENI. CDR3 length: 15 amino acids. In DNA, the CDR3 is TGTGCCAGCTCACCGCTAGCGGGAGGGCCCAATGAGCAGTTCTTC. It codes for CASSPLAGGPNEQFF. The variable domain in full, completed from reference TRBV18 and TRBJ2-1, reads NAGVMQNPRHLVRRRGQEARLRCSPMKGHSHVYWYRQLPEEGLKFMVYLQKENIIDESGMPKERFSAEFPKEGPSILRIQQVVRGDSAAYFCASSPLAGGPNEQFFGPGTRLTVL.

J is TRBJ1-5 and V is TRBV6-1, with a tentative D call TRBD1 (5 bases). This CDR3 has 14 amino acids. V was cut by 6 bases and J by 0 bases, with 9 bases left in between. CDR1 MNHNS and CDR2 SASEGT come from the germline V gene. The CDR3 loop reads CASRDIYSNQPQHF. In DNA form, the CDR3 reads TGTGCCAGCAGGGACATCTATAGCAATCAGCCCCAGCATTTT.

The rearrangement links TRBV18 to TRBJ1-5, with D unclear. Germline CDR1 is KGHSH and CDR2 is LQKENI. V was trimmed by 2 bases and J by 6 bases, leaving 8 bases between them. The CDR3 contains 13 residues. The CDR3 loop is CASSPAGRQPQHF. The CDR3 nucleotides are TGTGCCAGCTCACCAGCAGGCCGTCAGCCCCAGCATTTT.

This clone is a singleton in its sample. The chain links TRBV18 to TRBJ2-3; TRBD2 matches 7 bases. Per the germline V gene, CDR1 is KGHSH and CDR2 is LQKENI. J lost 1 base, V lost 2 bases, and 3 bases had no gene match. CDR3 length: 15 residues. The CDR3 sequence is CASSPWGGGTDTQYF. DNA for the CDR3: TGTGCCAGCTCACCATGGGGAGGGGGCACAGATACGCAGTATTTT.

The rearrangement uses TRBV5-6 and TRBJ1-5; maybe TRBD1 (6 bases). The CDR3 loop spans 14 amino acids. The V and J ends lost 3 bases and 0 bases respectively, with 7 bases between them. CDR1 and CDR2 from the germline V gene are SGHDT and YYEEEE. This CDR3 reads CASSSGDSNQPQHF. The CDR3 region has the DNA TGTGCCAGCAGCTCAGGGGATAGCAATCAGCCCCAGCATTTT.

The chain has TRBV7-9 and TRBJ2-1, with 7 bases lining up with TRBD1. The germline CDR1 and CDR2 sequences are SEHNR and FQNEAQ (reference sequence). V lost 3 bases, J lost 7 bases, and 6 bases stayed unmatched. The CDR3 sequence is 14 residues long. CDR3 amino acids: CASSFRQGKNEQFF. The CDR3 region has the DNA TGTGCCAGCAGCTTTCGACAGGGTAAAAATGAGCAGTTCTTC.

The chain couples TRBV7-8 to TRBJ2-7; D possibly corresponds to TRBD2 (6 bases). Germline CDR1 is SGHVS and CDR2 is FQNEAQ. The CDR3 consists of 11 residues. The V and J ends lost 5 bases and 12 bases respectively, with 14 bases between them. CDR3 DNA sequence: TGTGCCAGCAGCCCCCAAGGGGACTTGTACTTC. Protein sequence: CASSPQGDLYF.

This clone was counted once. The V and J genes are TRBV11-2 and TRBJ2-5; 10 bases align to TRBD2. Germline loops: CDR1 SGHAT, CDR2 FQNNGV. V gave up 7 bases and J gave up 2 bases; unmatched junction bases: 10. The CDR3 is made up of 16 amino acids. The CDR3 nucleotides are TGTGCCAGCAACCGACTAGCGGGTCGTTTGCAAGAGACCCAGTACTTC. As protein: CASNRLAGRLQETQYF.

CDR3 residues: CASSEGQGFEKLFF. The CDR3 nucleotides read TGTGCCAGCAGTGAAGGACAGGGGTTTGAAAAACTGTTTTTT. The chain couples TRBV6-1 to TRBJ1-4; 8 nucleotides match TRBD1. V lost 1 base to trimming and J lost 7 bases; unmatched junction nucleotides: 2. The CDR3 has 14 amino acids. Germline V gene lookup returns CDR1 MNHNS and CDR2 SASEGT.

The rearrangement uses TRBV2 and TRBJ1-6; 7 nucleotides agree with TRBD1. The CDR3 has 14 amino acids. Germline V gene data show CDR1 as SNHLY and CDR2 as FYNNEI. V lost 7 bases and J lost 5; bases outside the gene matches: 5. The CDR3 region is CASMYRGNNSPLHF. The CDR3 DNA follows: TGTGCCAGCATGTACAGGGGAAATAATTCACCCCTCCACTTT.

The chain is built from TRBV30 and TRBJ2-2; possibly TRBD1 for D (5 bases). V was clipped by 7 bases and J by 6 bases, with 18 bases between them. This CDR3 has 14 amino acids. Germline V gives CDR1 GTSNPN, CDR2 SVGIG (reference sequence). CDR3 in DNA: TGTGCCTTTCAAGGGGCCCTTAGGCCCGGGGAGCTGTTTTTT. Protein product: CAFQGALRPGELFF.

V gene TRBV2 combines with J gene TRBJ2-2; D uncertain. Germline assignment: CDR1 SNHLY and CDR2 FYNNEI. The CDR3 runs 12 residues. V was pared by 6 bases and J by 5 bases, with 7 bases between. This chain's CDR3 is CASSRGTGELFF. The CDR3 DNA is TGTGCCAGCAGCCGCGGTACCGGGGAGCTGTTTTTT.

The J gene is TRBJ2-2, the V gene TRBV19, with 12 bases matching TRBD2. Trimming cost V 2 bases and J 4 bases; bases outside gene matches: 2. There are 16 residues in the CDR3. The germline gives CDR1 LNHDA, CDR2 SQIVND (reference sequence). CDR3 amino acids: CASSITSGRRTGELFF. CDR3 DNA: TGTGCCAGTAGTATAACTAGCGGGAGGCGCACCGGGGAGCTGTTTTTT.

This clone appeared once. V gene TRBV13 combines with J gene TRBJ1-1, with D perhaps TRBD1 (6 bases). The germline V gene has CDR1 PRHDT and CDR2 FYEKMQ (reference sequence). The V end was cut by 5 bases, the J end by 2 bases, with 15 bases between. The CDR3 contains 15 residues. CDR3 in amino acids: CASSADWTVNTEAFF. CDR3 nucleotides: TGTGCCAGCAGCGCCGACTGGACAGTTAACACTGAAGCTTTCTTT.

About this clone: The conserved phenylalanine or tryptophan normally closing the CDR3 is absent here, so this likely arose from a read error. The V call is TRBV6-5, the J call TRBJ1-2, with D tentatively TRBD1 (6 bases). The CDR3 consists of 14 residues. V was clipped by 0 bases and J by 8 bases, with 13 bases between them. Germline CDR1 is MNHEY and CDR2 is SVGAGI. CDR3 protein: CASSYSQGWVGYTL. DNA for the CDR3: TGTGCCAGCAGTTACTCCCAGGGGTGGGTCGGCTACACCCTC.

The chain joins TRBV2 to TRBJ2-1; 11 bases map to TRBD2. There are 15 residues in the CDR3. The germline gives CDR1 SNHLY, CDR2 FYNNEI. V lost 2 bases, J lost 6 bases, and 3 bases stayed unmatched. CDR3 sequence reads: CASSERLAGLNEQFF. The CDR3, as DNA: TGTGCCAGCAGTGAAAGACTAGCGGGACTCAATGAGCAGTTCTTC. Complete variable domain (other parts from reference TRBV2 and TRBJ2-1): EPEVTQTPSHQVTQMGQEVILRCVPISNHLYFYWYRQILGQKVEFLVSFYNNEISEKSEIFDDQFSVERPDGSNFTLKIRSTKLEDSAMYFCASSERLAGLNEQFFGPGTRLTVL.

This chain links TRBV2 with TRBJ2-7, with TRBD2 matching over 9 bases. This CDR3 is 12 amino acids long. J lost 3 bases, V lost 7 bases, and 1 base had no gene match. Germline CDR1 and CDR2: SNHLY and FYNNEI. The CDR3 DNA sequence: TGTGCCAGCACAGCGGGGGGCTACGAGCAGTACTTC. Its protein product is CASTAGGYEQYF.

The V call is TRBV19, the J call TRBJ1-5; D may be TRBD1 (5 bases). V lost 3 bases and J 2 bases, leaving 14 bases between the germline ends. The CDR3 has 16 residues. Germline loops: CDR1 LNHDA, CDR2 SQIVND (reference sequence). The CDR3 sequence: CASSIVPGGGNQPQHF. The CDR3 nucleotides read TGTGCCAGTAGTATCGTCCCAGGAGGGGGCAATCAGCCCCAGCATTTT.

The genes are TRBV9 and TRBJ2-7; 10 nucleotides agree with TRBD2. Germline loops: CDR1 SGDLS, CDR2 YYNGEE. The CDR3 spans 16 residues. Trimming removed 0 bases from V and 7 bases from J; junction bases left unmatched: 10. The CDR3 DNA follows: TGTGCCAGCAGCGTAGAAGGACGTCTAGCGGGAGAGGAGCAGTACTTC. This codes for CASSVEGRLAGEEQYF.

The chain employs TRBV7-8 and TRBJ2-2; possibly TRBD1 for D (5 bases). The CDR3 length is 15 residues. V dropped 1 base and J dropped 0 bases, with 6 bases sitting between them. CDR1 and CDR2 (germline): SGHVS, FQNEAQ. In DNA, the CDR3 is TGTGCCAGCAGCTTAGGGACATCGAACACCGGGGAGCTGTTTTTT. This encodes CASSLGTSNTGELFF.

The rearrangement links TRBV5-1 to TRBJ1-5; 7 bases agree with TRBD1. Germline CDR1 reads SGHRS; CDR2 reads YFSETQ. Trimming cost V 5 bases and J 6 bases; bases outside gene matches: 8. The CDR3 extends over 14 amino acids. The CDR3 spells CASRATGAGQPQHF. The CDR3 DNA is TGCGCCAGCAGAGCCACAGGGGCGGGTCAGCCCCAGCATTTT. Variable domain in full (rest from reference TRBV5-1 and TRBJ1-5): KAGVTQTPRYLIKTRGQQVTLSCSPISGHRSVSWYQQTPGQGLQFLFEYFSETQRNKGNFPGRFSGRQFSNSRSEMNVSTLELGDSALYLCASRATGAGQPQHFGDGTRLSIL.

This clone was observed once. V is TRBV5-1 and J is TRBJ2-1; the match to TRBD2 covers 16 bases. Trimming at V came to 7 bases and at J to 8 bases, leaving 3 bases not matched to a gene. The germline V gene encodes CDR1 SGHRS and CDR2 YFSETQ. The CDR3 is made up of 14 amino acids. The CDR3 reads CASGTSGGADEQFF. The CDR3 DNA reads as TGCGCCAGCGGGACTAGCGGGGGGGCTGATGAGCAGTTCTTC.

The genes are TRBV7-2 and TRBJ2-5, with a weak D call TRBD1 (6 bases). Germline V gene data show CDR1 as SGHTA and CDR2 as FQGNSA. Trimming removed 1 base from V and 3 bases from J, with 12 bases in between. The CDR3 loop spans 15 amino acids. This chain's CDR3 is CASSLGWTAKETQYF. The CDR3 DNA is TGTGCCAGCAGCTTAGGATGGACAGCCAAAGAGACCCAGTACTTC.

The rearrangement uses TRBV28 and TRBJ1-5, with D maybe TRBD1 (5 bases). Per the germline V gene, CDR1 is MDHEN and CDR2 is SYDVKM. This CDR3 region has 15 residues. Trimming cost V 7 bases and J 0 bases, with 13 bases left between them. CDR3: CASTEDIYSNQPQHF. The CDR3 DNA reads TGTGCCAGCACCGAGGACATTTATAGCAATCAGCCCCAGCATTTT. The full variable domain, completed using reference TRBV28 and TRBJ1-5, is DVKVTQSSRYLVKRTGEKVFLECVQDMDHENMFWYRQDPGLGLRLIYFSYDVKMKEKGDIPEGYSVSREKKERFSLILESASTNQTSMYLCASTEDIYSNQPQHFGDGTRLSIL.

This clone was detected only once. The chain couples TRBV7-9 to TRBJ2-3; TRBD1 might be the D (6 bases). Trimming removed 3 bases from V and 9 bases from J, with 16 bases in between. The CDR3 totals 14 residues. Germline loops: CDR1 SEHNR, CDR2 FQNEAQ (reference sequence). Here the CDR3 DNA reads TGTGCCAGCAGCTTTGAGACCTCAGGGGACACGCAGTATTTT. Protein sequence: CASSFETSGDTQYF.

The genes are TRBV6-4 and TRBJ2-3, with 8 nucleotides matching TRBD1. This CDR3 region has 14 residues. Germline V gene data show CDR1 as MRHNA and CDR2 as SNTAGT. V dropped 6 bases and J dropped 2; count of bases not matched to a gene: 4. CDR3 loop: CASRPGQDTDTQYF. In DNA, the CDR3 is TGTGCCAGCAGACCGGGACAGGACACAGATACGCAGTATTTT.

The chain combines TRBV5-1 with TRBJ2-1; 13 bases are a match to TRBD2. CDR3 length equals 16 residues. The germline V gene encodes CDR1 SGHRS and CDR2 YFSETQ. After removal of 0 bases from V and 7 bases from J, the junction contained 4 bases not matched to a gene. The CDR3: CASSLAGTSGNNEQFF. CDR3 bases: TGCGCCAGCAGCTTGGCCGGGACTAGCGGGAATAATGAGCAGTTCTTC.

In nucleotides, the CDR3 is TGTGCCAGCAGCTTAGAATCAGGCGTGGCTTTCTTT. The encoded protein is CASSLESGVAFF. The V call is TRBV7-9, the J call TRBJ1-1; D call uncertain. CDR1 SEHNR and CDR2 FQNEAQ come from the germline V gene (reference sequence). The CDR3 totals 12 residues. V was clipped by 1 base and J by 11 bases, with 11 bases between them.

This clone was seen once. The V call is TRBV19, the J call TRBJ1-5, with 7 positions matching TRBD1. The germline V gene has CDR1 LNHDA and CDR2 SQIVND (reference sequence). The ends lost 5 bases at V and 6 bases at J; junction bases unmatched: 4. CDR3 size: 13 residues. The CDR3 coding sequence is TGTGCCAGTAGTGCAGACAGGGCTCAGCCCCAGCATTTT. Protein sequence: CASSADRAQPQHF.